This T cell receptor beta chain was identified during a study of CD8 T cells in Susac syndrome. Study-wide findings and caveats: As acknowledged by the study, its TCR sequencing and HLA analysis included a relatively small number of individuals.

It was with random hexamers that roughly 0.5 to 1 ug RNA was reverse transcribed. The amplification used immunoSEQ multiplex PCR on TCR beta CDR3; it spanned 54 Vbeta and 13 Jbeta. TCRdb fed the immunoSEQ multiplex PCR reads into MiXCR, producing one record per CDR3 protein. This table holds around 130,000 distinct CDR3 sequences, about 95% found once. Trimming removed 6 bases from V and 5 bases from J, with 32 bases in between. The CDR3 loop spans 18 amino acids. The germline gives CDR1 SQVTM, CDR2 ANQGSEA. Comments on this clonotype: The antigen is not known.

The authors sequenced TCR beta from blood CD8+ and CD4+ T cells. Patients with stable or active relapsing-remitting disease, all of them treatment-naive, made up the multiple sclerosis controls. The material sequenced was CD4+ T cells from PBMCs. J is TRBJ2-7 and V is TRBV29-1; D might be TRBD1 (6 bases). The origin of this receptor is a human donor with multiple sclerosis. The CDR3 protein is CSVGPELGDTGNPDEQYF. CDR3 in DNA: TGCAGCGTCGGCCCTGAATTAGGGGACACTGGGAACCCCGACGAGCAGTACTTC.